The T cell receptor (beta chain) described here comes from a study of cytomegalovirus exposure and HLA in healthy donors. Study-wide context: Most genotyped donors, 65% to 90% of around 370, had Caucasian-associated genetic ancestry.

CDR1 SGHTA and CDR2 FQGNSA come from the germline V gene. This CDR3 contains 14 residues. Trimming removed 1 base from V and 6 bases from J, with 10 bases in between. The donors gave bone marrow, and they were healthy. This clone has more than one count but fewer than ten. The PCR employed 60 Vbeta primers together with 13 Jbeta primers. Only in-frame clones appear in the TCRdb table, and some are missing; sequencing was by immunoSEQ multiplex PCR. In the table there are under 150,000 clones, around 81% of which are singletons. Sequencing was performed on PBMCs. This TCR came from a man aged 18 to 35 in good health and CMV-seronegative. The gene calls are TRBV7-2 and TRBJ1-5; D call uncertain. CDR3: CASSLGLGFQPQHF. The DNA of the CDR3 is TGTGCCAGCAGCTTAGGATTGGGCTTTCAGCCCCAGCATTTT.